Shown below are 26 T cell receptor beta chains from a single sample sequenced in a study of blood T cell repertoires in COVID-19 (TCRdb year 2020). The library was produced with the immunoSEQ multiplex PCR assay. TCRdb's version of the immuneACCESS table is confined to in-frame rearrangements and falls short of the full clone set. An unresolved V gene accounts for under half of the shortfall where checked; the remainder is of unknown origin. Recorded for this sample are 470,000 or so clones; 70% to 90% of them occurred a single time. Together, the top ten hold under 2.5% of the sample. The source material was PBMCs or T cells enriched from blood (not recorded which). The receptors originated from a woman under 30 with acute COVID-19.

The CDR3 loop reads CASSEVLGGQYNSPLHF. CDR3 sequence (DNA): TGTGCCAGCAGTGAAGTCCTGGGGGGGCAGTATAATTCACCCCTCCACTTT. The V and J genes are TRBV6-1 and TRBJ1-6; D is possibly TRBD1 (6 bases). The V gene lost 1 base and the J gene lost 4 bases, with 14 bases spanning the gap. The CDR3 runs 17 residues. Germline values: CDR1 MNHNS, CDR2 SASEGT.

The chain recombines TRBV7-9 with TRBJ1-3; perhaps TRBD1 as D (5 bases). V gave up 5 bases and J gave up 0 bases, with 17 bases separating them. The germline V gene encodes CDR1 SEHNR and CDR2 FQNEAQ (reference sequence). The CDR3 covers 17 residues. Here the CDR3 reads CASSRGILGHSGNTIYF. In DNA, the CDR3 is TGTGCCAGCAGCCGAGGTATATTGGGGCACTCTGGAAACACCATATATTTT.

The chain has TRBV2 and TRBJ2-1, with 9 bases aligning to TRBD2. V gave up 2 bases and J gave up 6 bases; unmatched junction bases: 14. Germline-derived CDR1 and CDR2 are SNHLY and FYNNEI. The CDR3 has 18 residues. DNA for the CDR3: TGTGCCAGCAGTGAAAGGTCTGGGAGAGCGGGAGGTCGCAATGAGCAGTTCTTC. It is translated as CASSERSGRAGGRNEQFF.

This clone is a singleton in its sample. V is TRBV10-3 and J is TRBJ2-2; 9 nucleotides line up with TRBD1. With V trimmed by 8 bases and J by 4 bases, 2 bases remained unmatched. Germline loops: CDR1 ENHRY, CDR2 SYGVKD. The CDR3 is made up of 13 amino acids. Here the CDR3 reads CAIGTGPTGELFF. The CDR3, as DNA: TGTGCCATCGGGACAGGGCCCACCGGGGAGCTGTTTTTT.

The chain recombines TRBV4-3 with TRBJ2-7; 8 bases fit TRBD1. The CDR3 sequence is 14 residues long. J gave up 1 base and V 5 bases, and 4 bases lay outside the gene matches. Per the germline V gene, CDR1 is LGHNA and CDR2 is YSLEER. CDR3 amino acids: CASSDGTGSYEQYF. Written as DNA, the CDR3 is TGCGCCAGCAGCGACGGGACAGGATCCTACGAGCAGTACTTC.

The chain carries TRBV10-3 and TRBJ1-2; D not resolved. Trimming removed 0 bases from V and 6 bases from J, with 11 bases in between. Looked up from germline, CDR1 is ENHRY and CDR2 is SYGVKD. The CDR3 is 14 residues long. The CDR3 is CAISESRGLDGYTF. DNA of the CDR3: TGTGCCATCAGTGAGTCACGAGGATTGGATGGCTACACCTTC.

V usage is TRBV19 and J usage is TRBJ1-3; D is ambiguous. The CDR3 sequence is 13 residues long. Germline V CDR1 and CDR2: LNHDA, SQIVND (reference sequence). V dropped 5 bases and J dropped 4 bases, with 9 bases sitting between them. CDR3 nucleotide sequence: TGTGCCAGTAGTCGCGGTCCCGGAAACACCATATATTTT. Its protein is CASSRGPGNTIYF.

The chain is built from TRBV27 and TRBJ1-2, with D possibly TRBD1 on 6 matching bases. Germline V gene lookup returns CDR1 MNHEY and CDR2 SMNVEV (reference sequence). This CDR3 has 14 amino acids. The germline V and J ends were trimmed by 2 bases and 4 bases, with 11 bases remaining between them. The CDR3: CASSLNRDGYGYTF. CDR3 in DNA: TGTGCCAGCAGTTTAAACAGGGATGGCTATGGCTACACCTTC.

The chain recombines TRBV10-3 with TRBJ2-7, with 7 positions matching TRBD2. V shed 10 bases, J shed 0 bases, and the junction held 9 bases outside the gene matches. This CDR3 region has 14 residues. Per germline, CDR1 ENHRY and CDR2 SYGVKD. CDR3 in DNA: TGTGCCACCAGCAAGCGGGAAAACTCCTACGAGCAGTACTTC. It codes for CATSKRENSYEQYF.

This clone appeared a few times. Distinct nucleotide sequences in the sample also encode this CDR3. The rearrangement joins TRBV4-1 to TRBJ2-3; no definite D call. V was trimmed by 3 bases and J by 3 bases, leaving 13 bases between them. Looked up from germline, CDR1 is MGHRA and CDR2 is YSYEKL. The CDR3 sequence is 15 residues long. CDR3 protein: CASSQWVGDTDTQYF. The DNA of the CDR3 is TGCGCCAGCAGCCAGTGGGTCGGAGATACAGATACGCAGTATTTT.

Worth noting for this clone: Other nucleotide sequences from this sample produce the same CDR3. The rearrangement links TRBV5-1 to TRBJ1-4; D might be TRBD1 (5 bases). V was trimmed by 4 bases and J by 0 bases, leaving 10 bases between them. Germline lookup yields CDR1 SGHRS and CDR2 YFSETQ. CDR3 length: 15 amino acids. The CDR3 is CASSPGHATNEKLFF. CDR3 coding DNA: TGCGCCAGCAGCCCAGGACACGCAACTAATGAAAAACTGTTTTTT.

The DNA of the CDR3 is TGCGCCAGCAGCCAAGAAACAGGGGGGTATGGCTACACCTTC. Translating gives CASSQETGGYGYTF. J is TRBJ1-2 and V is TRBV4-3; the match to TRBD1 covers 8 bases. V trimming: 0 bases; J trimming: 5 bases; junction bases outside the gene matches: 2. Germline V gene sequence: CDR1 LGHNA, CDR2 YSLEER. The CDR3 runs 14 residues.

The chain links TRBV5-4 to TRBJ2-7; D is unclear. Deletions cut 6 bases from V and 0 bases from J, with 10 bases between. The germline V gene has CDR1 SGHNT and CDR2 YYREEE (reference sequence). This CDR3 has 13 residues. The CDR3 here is CASNMAGSYEQYF. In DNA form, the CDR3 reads TGTGCCAGCAATATGGCAGGCTCCTACGAGCAGTACTTC. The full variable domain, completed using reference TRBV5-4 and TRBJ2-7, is ETGVTQSPTHLIKTRGQQVTLRCSSQSGHNTVSWYQQALGQGPQFIFQYYREEENGRGNFPPRFSGLQFPNYSSELNVNALELDDSALYLCASNMAGSYEQYFGPGTRLTVT.

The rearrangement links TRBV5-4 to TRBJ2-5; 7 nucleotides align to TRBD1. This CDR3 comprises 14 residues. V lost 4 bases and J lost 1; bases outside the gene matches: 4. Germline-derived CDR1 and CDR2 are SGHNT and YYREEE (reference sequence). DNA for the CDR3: TGTGCCAGCAGCCTGGGACAGACCCAAGAGACCCAGTACTTC. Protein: CASSLGQTQETQYF.

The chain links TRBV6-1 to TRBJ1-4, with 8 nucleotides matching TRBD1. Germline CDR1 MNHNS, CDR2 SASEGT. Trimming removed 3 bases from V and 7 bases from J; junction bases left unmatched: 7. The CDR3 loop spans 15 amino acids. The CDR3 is CASSEATGGPEKLFF. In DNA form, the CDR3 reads TGTGCCAGCAGTGAGGCAACAGGGGGACCTGAAAAACTGTTTTTT.

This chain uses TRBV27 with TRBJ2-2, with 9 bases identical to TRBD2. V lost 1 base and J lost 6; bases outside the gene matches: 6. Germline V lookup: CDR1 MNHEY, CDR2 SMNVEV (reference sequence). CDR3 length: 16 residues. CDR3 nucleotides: TGTGCCAGCAGTTTATTGACAGCGGGAGGTGCCGGGGAGCTGTTTTTT. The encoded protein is CASSLLTAGGAGELFF.

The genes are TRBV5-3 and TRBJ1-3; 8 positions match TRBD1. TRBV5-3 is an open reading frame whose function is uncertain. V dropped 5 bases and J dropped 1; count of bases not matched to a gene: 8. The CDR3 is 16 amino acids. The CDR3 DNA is TGTGCCAGAAGTCGACAGGGGAGGATATCTGGAAACACCATATATTTT. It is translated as CARSRQGRISGNTIYF.

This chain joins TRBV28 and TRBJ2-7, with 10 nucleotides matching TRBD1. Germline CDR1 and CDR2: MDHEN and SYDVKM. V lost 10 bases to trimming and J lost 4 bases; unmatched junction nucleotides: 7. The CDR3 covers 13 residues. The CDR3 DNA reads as TGTGCCACCCAGGGACAGGGGTCGTACGAGCAGTACTTC. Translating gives CATQGQGSYEQYF.

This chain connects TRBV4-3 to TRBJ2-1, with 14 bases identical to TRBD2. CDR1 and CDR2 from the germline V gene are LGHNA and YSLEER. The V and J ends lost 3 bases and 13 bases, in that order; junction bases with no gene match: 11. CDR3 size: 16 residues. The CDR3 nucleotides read TGCGCCAGCAGCCAGAAGTCGGGACTAGCGGGAGAGGAACAGTTCTTC. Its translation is CASSQKSGLAGEEQFF.

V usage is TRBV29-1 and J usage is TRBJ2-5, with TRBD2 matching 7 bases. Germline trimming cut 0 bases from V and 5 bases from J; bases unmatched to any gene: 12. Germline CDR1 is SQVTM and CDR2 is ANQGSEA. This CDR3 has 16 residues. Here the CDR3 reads CSVEDLGLDSAETQYF. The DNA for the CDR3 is TGCAGCGTTGAAGATCTAGGACTAGATTCAGCTGAGACCCAGTACTTC. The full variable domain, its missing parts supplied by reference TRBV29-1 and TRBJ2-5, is SAVISQKPSRDICQRGTSLTIQCQVDSQVTMMFWYRQQPGQSLTLIATANQGSEATYESGFVIDKFPISRPNLTFSTLTVSNMSPEDSSIYLCSVEDLGLDSAETQYFGPGTRLLVL.

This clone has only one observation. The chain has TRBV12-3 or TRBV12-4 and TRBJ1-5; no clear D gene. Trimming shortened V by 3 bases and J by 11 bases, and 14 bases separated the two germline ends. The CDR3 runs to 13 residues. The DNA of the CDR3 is TGTGCCAGCAGTTTGGGCAGAGTTGGGTCCCAGCATTTT. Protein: CASSLGRVGSQHF.

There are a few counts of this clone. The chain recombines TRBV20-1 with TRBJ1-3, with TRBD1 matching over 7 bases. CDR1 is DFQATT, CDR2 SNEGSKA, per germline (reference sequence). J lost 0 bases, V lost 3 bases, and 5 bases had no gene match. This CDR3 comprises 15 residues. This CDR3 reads CSASIGTVSGNTIYF. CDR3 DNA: TGCAGTGCTAGTATCGGGACAGTCTCTGGAAACACCATATATTTT.

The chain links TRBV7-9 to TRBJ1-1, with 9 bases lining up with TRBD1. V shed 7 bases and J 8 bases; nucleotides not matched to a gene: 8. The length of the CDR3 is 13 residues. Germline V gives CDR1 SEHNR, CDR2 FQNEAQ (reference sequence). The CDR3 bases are TGTGCCAGCACCTTGGGACAGGGATCAGAAGCTTTCTTT. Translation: CASTLGQGSEAFF.

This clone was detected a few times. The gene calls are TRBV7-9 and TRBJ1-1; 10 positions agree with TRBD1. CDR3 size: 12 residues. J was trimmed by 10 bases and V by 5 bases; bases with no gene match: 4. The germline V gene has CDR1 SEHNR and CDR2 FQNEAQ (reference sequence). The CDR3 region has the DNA TGTGCCAGCAGCGGCCGGGACAGGGGAGCTTTCTTT. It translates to CASSGRDRGAFF. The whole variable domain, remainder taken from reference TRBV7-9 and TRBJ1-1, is DTGVSQNPRHKITKRGQNVTFRCDPISEHNRLYWYRQTLGQGPEFLTYFQNEAQLEKSRLLSDRFSAERPKGSFSTLEIQRTEQGDSAMYLCASSGRDRGAFFGQGTRLTVV.

CDR3 sequence reads: CASSLGGGTDTQYF. DNA for the CDR3: TGTGCCAGCAGTTTAGGCGGTGGCACAGATACGCAGTATTTT. The chain uses TRBV28 and TRBJ2-3; D is unresolved. Trimming shortened V by 2 bases and J by 1 base, and 7 bases separated the two germline ends. The germline gives CDR1 MDHEN, CDR2 SYDVKM. This CDR3 contains 14 residues.

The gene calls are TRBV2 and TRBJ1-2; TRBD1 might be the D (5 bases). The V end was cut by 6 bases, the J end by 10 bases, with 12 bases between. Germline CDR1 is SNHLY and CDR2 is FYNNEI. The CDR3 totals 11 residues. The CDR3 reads CASRGQGDYTF. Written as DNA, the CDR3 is TGTGCCAGCAGGGGGCAAGGGGACTACACCTTC.